This T cell receptor beta chain was identified during a study of shared clonotypes between healthy human individuals. Study findings and constraints: Clonotypes shared by all four sorted-subset donors had higher generation probabilities than non-shared clonotypes. Sequencing depth was expected to affect clonotype sharing among donors.

On this clone: Its specificity is unknown.

The junction had 4 bases not matched to a gene; V was cut back by 2 bases and J by 2 bases. The germline CDR1 and CDR2 sequences are SGHAT and FQNNGV. This CDR3 has 15 amino acids. The study drew its donors from healthy HIV-negative adults without recent acute infections or vaccinations. Negatively enriched CD4+ T cells were divided by CD45RA into naive and memory. Clones were sequenced by immunoSEQ multiplex PCR, and TCRdb holds only the in-frame ones, with some missing. The sample contains around 990,000 clones, approximately 80% of which appear only once. The TCR comes from a man aged 18 to 30 in good health. Some clones in this sample may be carry-over from other donors' samples. The chain carries TRBV11-2 and TRBJ2-7; 9 bases fit TRBD1. Sequenced input: memory CD4+ T cells from PBMCs. As for subset: CD45RA-negative fraction. The CDR3 loop reads CASSLFGDRAYEQYF. Written as DNA, the CDR3 is TGTGCCAGCAGCTTATTTGGGGACAGGGCCTACGAGCAGTACTTC.